This T cell receptor beta chain derives from a study of breast tumors, draining lymph nodes, adjacent tissues (TCRdb year 2016). Notes on the research overall: Breast cancer patients provided tumor, adjacent nontumor tissue and axillary lymph nodes, and the study compared the TCR beta repertoires across these three sources. The study was designed to assess the relationships and possible T-cell exchange between tumor, surrounding tissue and draining lymph node repertoires in human breast cancer.

This clonotype was recorded at least ten times. The antigen it binds to is not known. Per-nucleotide qualities are absent, and no much larger clonotype sits a single base away. CDR1 and CDR2 are read off the germline V gene as SGDLS and YYNGEE. The junction carries 8 bases between V and J, which are trimmed by 3 bases and 7 bases respectively. Including cysteine and phenylalanine, the CDR3 has 12 amino acids. The entry retains the CDR3 DNA only, 36 bases that are in frame from base 1. TCRdb shows the sequencer as Illumina HiSeq 2000. Multiplex PCR amplification was used to build the TCR beta chain libraries. The amplified TCR beta chain products were analyzed by high-throughput sequencing. TCRdb ran its own pipeline on the public reads, namely fastp trimming at Q25 and MiXCR clone calling, and kept in-frame beta chains. Every distinct CDR3 protein forms one entry, paired with its most common genes and DNA. This sample holds over 200,000 distinct CDR3 sequences; less than 40% were observed only once. The ten largest clones add up to approximately 1.5% of the sample.

Lymph node samples came from the axillary draining lymph nodes of breast cancer patients. Findings and caveats that apply to the study as a whole: Tumor and nontumor tissue repertoires were significantly more similar in luminal-like than in basal-like breast cancer. Rather than being directly demonstrated, the conclusion that tumor T cells originate in lymph nodes was presented as consistent with a hypothesis. The data were considered consistent with most tumor T cells being derived from the lymph node and subsequently expanding within tumor tissue. T-cell repertoire diversity in tumors was found to be lower than in lymph nodes but higher than in nontumor tissue, and preferential V and J gene usage was observed.

This TCR was sampled from a female donor with breast cancer. Some clones in this sample may be carry-over from other donors' samples. What was sequenced was axillary lymph node tissue. This receptor chain uses TRBV9 and TRBJ2-1; perhaps TRBD2 is the D gene, with 5 bases matching. The CDR3 protein: CASSDRTNEQFF. The sequence in DNA is TGTGCCAGCAGCGACCGGACTAATGAGCAGTTCTTC.